The T cell receptor beta chain under discussion was sequenced for a study of Ad26.COV2.S vaccination and SARS-CoV-2 variants. TCRdb's table, derived via immunoSEQ multiplex PCR, lists solely in-frame clones and lacks some. The sample consists of roughly 410,000 clones, 83% of them appearing once. This clone was found once. The same CDR3 can be traced to other DNA sequences in this sample. Indicated treatment: around 19 received Ad26.COV2.S at low or high dose, single or two shots; about 5 received placebo; per-sample allocation not given. Specimens were obtained on day 63 following the first vaccine or placebo injection. There are 14 residues in the CDR3. V was shortened by 3 bases and J by 2 bases, with 10 bases between the two germline ends. The germline gives CDR1 SGHTA, CDR2 FQGTGA.

The TCR originated in a person aged 18-60 years who received the Ad26.COV2.S COVID-19 vaccine or a placebo. Sample: peripheral blood, taken in a trial of Ad26.COV2.S vaccine versus placebo. J is TRBJ1-2 and V is TRBV7-3; D is undetermined. The CDR3, as DNA: TGTGCCAGCAGCTTGGTAGGGCAGAACTATGGCTACACCTTC. Protein sequence: CASSLVGQNYGYTF. The complete variable domain, with remaining parts taken from reference TRBV7-3 and TRBJ1-2, reads GAGVSQTPSNKVTEKGKYVELRCDPISGHTALYWYRQSLGQGPEFLIYFQGTGAADDSGLPNDRFFAVRPEGSVSTLKIQRTERGDSAVYLCASSLVGQNYGYTFGSGTRLTVV.